The entry that follows covers one T cell receptor (beta chain) sequence. Its target antigen remains unknown. Base qualities are not recorded, but no much larger clone differs from it by a single base. This record comes from a study of CD8+ T cells in alopecia areata (dated by TCRdb to 2017 to 2018). About the study as a whole: Treated patients were enrolled in an open-label pilot trial of oral tofacitinib, 5 to 10 mg twice daily, for moderate-to-severe alopecia areata. Tofacitinib was given for 6 to 18 months, followed by 6 months of follow-up off drug to assess delayed response and recurrence. The SALT score, which quantifies the percentage of affected scalp surface area, was used to measure disease severity in treated patients. In both human patients and the C3H/HeJ mouse model, the study applied high-throughput TCRbeta sequencing to look at T cell clonal expansion in alopecia areata. Scalp tissue and sorted CD4+ and CD8+ peripheral blood T cells from patchy and totalis/universalis alopecia areata patients and from healthy controls were covered by human TCRbeta sequencing. Biopsies were taken from tofacitinib-treated patients at baseline and at 4 and 24 weeks of treatment, and a later scalp biopsy was taken in several of the tofacitinib-treated patients. Scalp clonality was compared across normal scalp (n=4), patchy alopecia areata scalp (n=8), and alopecia totalis/universalis scalp (n=8). RNA was extracted with the PAXgene miRNA kit for fixed scalp, the miRNeasy kit for PBMCs, and the RNeasy kit for mouse skin. TCRbeta CDR3 regions were amplified by immunoSEQ multiplex PCR using 35 Vbeta forward and 13 Jbeta reverse primers. What the authors observed across the whole study: Because the treated cohort was small and had just a single nonresponder, larger studies are needed to establish links between baseline CD8+ expansion and response. During tofacitinib treatment, many expanded lesional clones stuck around in both scalp and blood, and this persistence may partly explain why relapse happens after treatment is stopped. Compared with normal scalp, lesional scalp, particularly in alopecia totalis/universalis, had higher clonality and more expanded CD8+ clones, which suggests antigenic drive. Scalp TCR repertoire analysis is complicated because resident alphabeta T cells in normal human skin are also sequenced, whereas mouse skin is dominated by gammadelta T cells. Compared with mice, TCR sequences shared between patients were less clear, possibly partly because of HLA diversity across the patient population. With tofacitinib, both scalp clonality and the number of expanded CD8+ clones among the top 100 scalp clones went down significantly.

The CDR3, cysteine through phenylalanine, is 13 amino acids long. Only CDR3 DNA remains: 39 bases, in frame from the first base. V is cut by 3 bases and J by 0 bases, and the space between the germline ends is 3 bases. From the germline V gene (reference sequence), CDR1 is GTSNPN and CDR2 is SVGIG. The intended sense of this specimen's time point label: roughly 24 weeks on oral tofacitinib. This sample's treatment or condition label indicates: oral pan-JAK inhibitor, 5-10 mg twice daily. Peripheral blood and lesional scalp punch biopsies were obtained from patients with alopecia areata. PBMCs were isolated by density centrifugation and stained for CD3, CD4 and CD8, and CD4+ and CD8+ T cells were sorted on a FACSAria. Libraries were made using the immunoSEQ multiplex PCR assay. To provide template for TCR sequencing, every sample had RNA extracted and reverse transcribed into cDNA. First-strand cDNA was synthesized using SuperScript III with a 2:1 mix of oligo-dT and random hexamers. A synthetic immune receptor repertoire was used to measure amplification bias, and any remaining bias was corrected computationally. Under the source paper's analysis protocol: Raw reads were preprocessed to remove errors, and CDR3 was defined according to IMGT conventions as the region from the conserved cysteine to phenylalanine. Clonality was calculated as 1 minus Shannon entropy normalized by log2 of the number of productive unique TCRs. Whether scalp clones were CD4 or CD8 was inferred by matching scalp TCRbeta sequences against CD4 and CD8 repertoires sorted from blood. TCRdb mirrors the immuneACCESS table, restricted to in-frame sequences. Some clones are absent from its copies; in checked studies, under half trace to an unresolved V gene, and the reason for the others is unknown. Clone size and the V and J calls come from that table; the DNA yielded D and trimming. Counted in this sample were under 200,000 clones; 60% to 75% of them appeared once. The top ten clones comprise more than 13% of the sample.

The sample consisted of CD4+ T cells sorted from blood, taken at week 24, from a patient treated with tofacitinib. This receptor was identified in a human donor with alopecia areata. The sequence joins TRBV30 to TRBJ2-6, with no confidently assigned D gene. CDR3 sequence: CAWRDSGANVLTF. In nucleotide form, the sequence is TGTGCCTGGAGAGACTCTGGGGCCAACGTCCTGACTTTC.